The next 28 T cell receptor beta chains were all read from a single sample in a study of cytomegalovirus exposure and HLA in healthy donors. Both 60 Vbeta primers and 13 Jbeta primers went into the PCR. Measured with immunoSEQ multiplex PCR; TCRdb has only the in-frame clones, and not every one. The sample lists over 100,000 clones; about 76% were seen once. The sequenced sample consisted of PBMCs. The receptors were sampled from a woman aged 40 to 49 in good health and CMV-seropositive.

J is TRBJ1-1 and V is TRBV30, with D tentatively TRBD1 (5 bases). The V end lost 2 bases, the J end lost 1 base, and 14 bases lay between the germline ends. CDR3 length equals 15 residues. The germline CDR1 and CDR2 sequences are GTSNPN and SVGIG (reference sequence). In nucleotides, the CDR3 is TGTGCCTGGAGTTCCCCTTCAACAGGGAACACTGAAGCTTTCTTT. This codes for CAWSSPSTGNTEAFF.

The chain uses TRBV27 and TRBJ2-5; 8 bases match TRBD1. Germline CDR1 is MNHEY and CDR2 is SMNVEV (reference sequence). This CDR3 is 14 amino acids long. Trimming took 4 bases from V and 5 from J; bases not matched to a gene: 6. The CDR3 DNA sequence: TGTGCCAGCAGTTGGGACAGGCTGAGGGAGACCCAGTACTTC. Its translation: CASSWDRLRETQYF.

This clone was detected a few times. This chain uses TRBV6-5 with TRBJ2-1; perhaps TRBD2 as D (7 bases). This CDR3 region has 14 residues. V lost 6 bases and J lost 6, with 15 bases in between. Per germline, CDR1 MNHEY and CDR2 SVGAGI. The CDR3 region is CASRSGGAFNEQFF. CDR3 sequence (DNA): TGTGCCAGCAGAAGTGGGGGGGCCTTCAATGAGCAGTTCTTC.

The chain employs TRBV5-4 and TRBJ2-5, with D maybe TRBD2 (6 bases). Looked up from germline, CDR1 is SGHNT and CDR2 is YYREEE (reference sequence). This CDR3 spans 16 amino acids. The V gene lost 4 bases and the J gene lost 5 bases, with 21 bases spanning the gap. Here the CDR3 DNA reads TGTGCCAGCAGCACCACCGGGGCGGGGAACCCCGAGACCCAGTACTTC. Its translation is CASSTTGAGNPETQYF.

This chain links TRBV29-1 with TRBJ2-3; D perhaps matches TRBD2 (6 bases). This CDR3 region has 13 residues. CDR1 and CDR2 from the germline V gene are SQVTM and ANQGSEA. The CDR3 DNA is TGCAGTGGGAGGTGGGGAGTGAGGGATACGCAGTATTTT. Its translation: CSGRWGVRDTQYF.

The CDR3 reads CSVEADRMNTEAFF. The DNA of the CDR3 is TGCAGCGTTGAAGCCGACAGGATGAACACTGAAGCTTTCTTT. V and J are TRBV29-1 and TRBJ1-1; possible D gene TRBD1, 6 bases. The CDR3 length is 14 residues. Trimming pared 1 base from V and 0 bases from J, leaving 9 bases between. The germline CDR1 and CDR2 sequences are SQVTM and ANQGSEA.

The V call is TRBV19, the J call TRBJ2-7, with 9 bases matching TRBD2. The CDR3 consists of 15 residues. Germline V lookup: CDR1 LNHDA, CDR2 SQIVND (reference sequence). J was trimmed by 0 bases and V by 3 bases; bases with no gene match: 3. CDR3 sequence: CASSISSGGSYEQYF. Written as DNA, the CDR3 is TGTGCCAGTAGTATCAGTAGCGGGGGCTCCTACGAGCAGTACTTC.

The chain uses TRBV6-1 and TRBJ2-5; TRBD2 agrees at 13 bases. In germline, CDR1 is MNHNS, CDR2 SASEGT. The CDR3 is made up of 16 amino acids. Trimming took 4 bases from V and 2 from J; bases not matched to a gene: 4. The CDR3 reads CASSAGLAGAQETQYF. The CDR3 nucleotides read TGTGCCAGCAGTGCAGGACTAGCGGGGGCTCAAGAGACCCAGTACTTC.

Only a few counts were recorded for this clone. The chain has TRBV5-1 and TRBJ1-1, with D perhaps TRBD1 (6 bases). The CDR3 loop spans 15 amino acids. CDR1 is SGHRS and CDR2 is YFSETQ in the germline V gene. The germline V and J ends were trimmed by 1 base and 5 bases, with 15 bases remaining between them. CDR3: CASSLRAGVNTEAFF. CDR3 in DNA: TGCGCCAGCAGCTTGCGCGCAGGGGTAAATACTGAAGCTTTCTTT.

This clone was counted a few times. CDR3 loop: CASRREAASSYEQYF. The CDR3 DNA sequence: TGCGCCAGCAGAAGGGAAGCGGCCAGCTCCTACGAGCAGTACTTC. The rearrangement links TRBV5-1 to TRBJ2-7, with D tentatively TRBD2 (5 bases). This CDR3 is 15 amino acids long. V was shortened by 5 bases and J by 0 bases, with 15 bases between the two germline ends. The germline V gene encodes CDR1 SGHRS and CDR2 YFSETQ.

In its sample, this clone was seen a few times. The chain carries TRBV30 and TRBJ2-5; D might be TRBD2 (5 bases). V was clipped by 4 bases and J by 7 bases, with 16 bases between them. CDR3 length: 13 amino acids. CDR1 is GTSNPN, CDR2 SVGIG, per germline (reference sequence). The CDR3 DNA reads TGTGCCTGGACGGCGAGAGCCGCGGGGACCCAGTACTTC. Protein product: CAWTARAAGTQYF.

The chain combines TRBV5-4 with TRBJ2-1; 8 bases align to TRBD2. The CDR3 is 16 amino acids. The germline V gene encodes CDR1 SGHNT and CDR2 YYREEE (reference sequence). The V segment lost 4 bases and the J segment 7 bases; nucleotides outside the gene matches: 13. CDR3 nucleotides: TGTGCCAGCAGCATGCCCGGCCTAGCGGGCCCTAATGAGCAGTTCTTC. Encoded protein: CASSMPGLAGPNEQFF.

This chain joins TRBV19 and TRBJ2-7; perhaps TRBD1 as D (6 bases). The CDR3 spans 16 residues. Germline loops: CDR1 LNHDA, CDR2 SQIVND (reference sequence). With 5 bases removed from V and 0 bases from J, the gap between germline ends came to 17 bases. The CDR3 sequence is CASSSQGGISSYEQYF. CDR3 DNA: TGTGCCAGTAGTTCACAAGGGGGAATCAGCTCCTACGAGCAGTACTTC.

The gene calls are TRBV7-6 and TRBJ1-2, with TRBD1 matching over 9 bases. Trimming at V came to 7 bases and at J to 5 bases, leaving 11 bases not matched to a gene. The CDR3 has 15 amino acids. Germline V lookup: CDR1 SGHVS, CDR2 FNYEAQ. CDR3 bases: TGTGCCAGCAACCCTCTTTCACAGGGGGCGTATGGCTACACCTTC. The encoded protein is CASNPLSQGAYGYTF.

The V and J genes are TRBV7-9 and TRBJ2-1; 11 positions match TRBD2. Per germline, CDR1 SEHNR and CDR2 FQNEAQ (reference sequence). The CDR3 loop spans 19 amino acids. With V trimmed by 0 bases and J by 6 bases, 13 bases remained unmatched. In DNA form, the CDR3 reads TGTGCCAGCAGCTTAGCGAGGTTTTTAGCGGGGGGGCCGGGCAATGAGCAGTTCTTC. Translated, it gives CASSLARFLAGGPGNEQFF.

This clone showed up just a few times. CDR3 DNA: TGTGCCAGCAGCTTGGAAGCGCTGGCTTCACCCCTCCACTTT. This encodes CASSLEALASPLHF. The V gene is TRBV5-6, the J gene TRBJ1-6; D not certain. Germline loops: CDR1 SGHDT, CDR2 YYEEEE. The CDR3 covers 14 residues. The V gene lost 0 bases and the J gene lost 9 bases, with 10 bases spanning the gap.

The CDR3 DNA reads as TGTGCCAGCAGCGTAGGGGGGCCGGGACAGGGGGGTTCACCCCTCCACTTT. This encodes CASSVGGPGQGGSPLHF. V and J are TRBV9 and TRBJ1-6; 11 nucleotides align to TRBD1. The V and J ends lost 0 bases and 9 bases, in that order; junction bases with no gene match: 8. Germline V gene lookup returns CDR1 SGDLS and CDR2 YYNGEE. The CDR3 length is 17 residues.

V is TRBV11-2 and J is TRBJ1-5; possible D gene TRBD1, 6 bases. V was cut by 5 bases and J by 2 bases, with 13 bases left in between. Germline lookup yields CDR1 SGHAT and CDR2 FQNNGV. This CDR3 comprises 15 residues. The CDR3 DNA follows: TGTGCCAGCAGCAAGAGGGCAGGGGGCAATCAGCCCCAGCATTTT. It specifies CASSKRAGGNQPQHF.

In its sample, this clone was seen a few times. The rearrangement links TRBV9 to TRBJ2-2; D might be TRBD1 (5 bases). The ends were cut back, 0 bases at V and 0 bases at J, with 9 bases in the middle. The CDR3 length is 16 residues. The V gene's germline CDR1 is SGDLS and CDR2 YYNGEE. CDR3 nucleotides: TGTGCCAGCAGCGTAGCCGAAGGGGCGAACACCGGGGAGCTGTTTTTT. It is translated as CASSVAEGANTGELFF. The whole variable domain, remainder taken from reference TRBV9 and TRBJ2-2, is DSGVTQTPKHLITATGQRVTLRCSPRSGDLSVYWYQQSLDQGLQFLIQYYNGEERAKGNILERFSAQQFPDLHSELNLSSLELGDSALYFCASSVAEGANTGELFFGEGSRLTVL.

The V and J genes are TRBV6-5 and TRBJ1-3; a weak D match, TRBD1 (6 bases). CDR3 length equals 15 residues. Germline V lookup: CDR1 MNHEY, CDR2 SVGAGI. Trimming pared 6 bases from V and 4 bases from J, leaving 16 bases between. Here the CDR3 DNA reads TGTGCCAGCAGGCCTTCGACAGGATCCGGAAACACCATATATTTT. It translates to CASRPSTGSGNTIYF.

The chain couples TRBV28 to TRBJ2-7; tentative D call: TRBD2 (6 bases). V lost 6 bases and J lost 2, with 11 bases in between. CDR1 is MDHEN and CDR2 is SYDVKM in the germline V gene. The CDR3 runs 13 residues. This CDR3 reads CASRTGTAYEQYF. DNA of the CDR3: TGTGCCAGCAGAACCGGGACTGCCTACGAGCAGTACTTC.

The rearrangement uses TRBV6-6 and TRBJ2-5, with D hard to call. Germline-derived CDR1 and CDR2 are MNHNY and SVGAGI (reference sequence). This CDR3 has 13 amino acids. Trimming stripped 4 bases from V and 2 bases from J, with 8 bases between. The CDR3 sequence is CASSWAEQETQYF. The DNA of the CDR3 is TGTGCCAGCAGTTGGGCAGAACAAGAGACCCAGTACTTC.

The V gene is TRBV5-5, the J gene TRBJ1-2; 8 positions agree with TRBD1. The trim removed 0 bases at V and 3 bases at J, leaving 7 bases unmatched. In germline, CDR1 is SGHKS, CDR2 YYEKEE (reference sequence). The CDR3 is 16 amino acids. The CDR3 reads CASSLASRTGHYGYTF. The CDR3 DNA follows: TGTGCCAGCAGCTTGGCGTCCAGGACAGGGCACTATGGCTACACCTTC.

This clone was counted a few times. The chain combines TRBV5-1 with TRBJ2-1; 8 nucleotides line up with TRBD1. There are 17 residues in the CDR3. Per germline, CDR1 SGHRS and CDR2 YFSETQ. With 1 base clipped from V and 3 bases from J, the junction kept 9 bases outside the gene matches. The CDR3 spells CASSLRTGTGGYNEQFF. CDR3 nucleotide sequence: TGCGCCAGCAGCTTGCGCACCGGGACAGGAGGCTACAATGAGCAGTTCTTC.

V usage is TRBV12-2 and J usage is TRBJ1-1; the table's D call of TRBD1 was not tested on the DNA. TRBV12-2 counts as a pseudogene. The length of the CDR3 is 15 residues. CDR3 sequence: CASRLAGQMNTEAFF. CDR3 in DNA: TGTGCAAGTCGCTTAGCAGGACAGATGAACACTGAAGCTTTCTTT.

This clone was seen a few times. The gene calls are TRBV28 and TRBJ2-3; 10 nucleotides agree with TRBD2. V dropped 5 bases and J dropped 7; count of bases not matched to a gene: 12. The length of the CDR3 is 16 residues. Germline assignment: CDR1 MDHEN and CDR2 SYDVKM. The CDR3 region is CASSTSEAGGINTQYF. The CDR3 nucleotides read TGTGCCAGCAGTACCTCGGAAGCGGGGGGGATTAATACGCAGTATTTT.

This clone was observed a few times. The CDR3 nucleotides are TGTGCCAGCAGCTACGGACAGGGTCCCAAGGAGCAGTTCTTC. Protein product: CASSYGQGPKEQFF. The chain carries TRBV7-3 and TRBJ2-1, with 8 bases identical to TRBD1. The CDR3 has 14 residues. J gave up 10 bases and V 4 bases, and 9 bases lay outside the gene matches. Germline CDR1 and CDR2: SGHTA and FQGTGA.

This clone has just a few counts. The chain carries TRBV2 and TRBJ1-2, with a weak D call TRBD1 (5 bases). With 6 bases removed from V and 4 bases from J, the gap between germline ends came to 21 bases. The CDR3 sequence is 16 residues long. CDR1 and CDR2 from the germline V gene are SNHLY and FYNNEI. In nucleotides, the CDR3 is TGTGCCAGCAGCGATTTGTGGGGGGTTATCGGCTATGGCTACACCTTC. Protein: CASSDLWGVIGYGYTF.